This T cell receptor beta chain was found in a study of cytomegalovirus exposure and HLA in healthy donors. Study results and caveats: In a later analysis, DRB1 alleles had the most associated TCRs; HLA-C alleles the fewest. Fewer N-insertions (relative to the roughly 670-donor mean) were reportedly seen in an Asian-associated ancestry cluster in a later analysis.

As regards this clone: Its antigen is as yet unknown.

A multiplex PCR was run with 60 Vbeta primers and 13 Jbeta primers. Sequencing used immunoSEQ multiplex PCR; TCRdb keeps in-frame clones, though not all of them. Here the sample spans roughly 190,000 clones, roughly 80% being singletons. Sequenced: PBMCs. The source is a woman aged 18-35 years in good health and CMV-seronegative.

The CDR3 reads CASREYGYPNEKLFF. The CDR3 region has the DNA TGTGCCAGCAGGGAGTATGGGTATCCTAATGAAAAACTGTTTTTT. The rearrangement uses TRBV6-1 and TRBJ1-4; D uncertain. V shed 6 bases and J shed 3 bases, with 14 bases lying between them. This CDR3 has 15 amino acids. The germline gives CDR1 MNHNS, CDR2 SASEGT.